These 24 T cell receptor beta chains were all obtained from the same sample, sequenced in a study of brain T cells in children with intractable seizures. Sequenced by immunoSEQ multiplex PCR; TCRdb stores in-frame clones only, minus some. This sample carries under 400,000 clones, over 90% of them seen once, and the ten largest clones take about 6%. The time point denotes: blood from clinic visit 5 months post-surgery; TSC patient then seizure free. The sample in question was peripheral blood, obtained more than 4 months after surgery. The receptor set was obtained from a boy younger than two with tuberous sclerosis and intractable seizures.

The V and J genes are TRBV19 and TRBJ1-2, with D possibly matching TRBD1 (6 bases). V was clipped by 6 bases and J by 8 bases, with 16 bases between them. The CDR3 runs to 13 residues. CDR1 is LNHDA, CDR2 SQIVND, per germline (reference sequence). Here the CDR3 DNA reads TGTGCCAGTAGCCTTACAGGGTCGTGGGGCTACACCTTC. This gives the protein CASSLTGSWGYTF.

The chain employs TRBV13 and TRBJ1-6, with D possibly being TRBD1 (6 bases). Trimming took off 3 bases at V and 12 bases at J, with 15 bases between the two ends. From germline, CDR1 is PRHDT and CDR2 FYEKMQ (reference sequence). The CDR3 is made up of 14 amino acids. CDR3 residues: CASSFGVQTGPLHF. CDR3 nucleotides: TGTGCCAGCAGCTTTGGGGTTCAGACAGGACCCCTCCACTTT.

V gene TRBV4-1 combines with J gene TRBJ2-1; D ambiguous. CDR3 size: 16 residues. V was shortened by 1 base and J by 0 bases, with 10 bases between the two germline ends. The V gene's germline CDR1 is MGHRA and CDR2 YSYEKL. The CDR3 sequence is CASSQVDLLSYNEQFF. For the CDR3, the DNA is TGCGCCAGCAGCCAAGTTGATCTACTCTCCTACAATGAGCAGTTCTTC.

The chain recombines TRBV3-1 (or the pseudogene TRBV3-2) with TRBJ2-2; TRBD2 matches at 11 bases. V shed 5 bases, J shed 5 bases, and the junction held 7 bases outside the gene matches. The V gene's germline CDR1 is LGHDT and CDR2 YNNKEL (reference sequence). The CDR3 is 16 residues long. CDR3 loop: CASSATSGERTGELFF. The CDR3 DNA is TGTGCCAGCAGCGCGACTAGCGGGGAACGTACCGGGGAGCTGTTTTTT.

The rearrangement links TRBV3-1 (or the pseudogene TRBV3-2) to TRBJ1-2, with 7 bases aligning to TRBD1. CDR3 length equals 14 residues. V lost 4 bases to trimming and J lost 4 bases; unmatched junction nucleotides: 6. Germline V CDR1 and CDR2: LGHDT, YNNKEL (reference sequence). The chain's CDR3 is CASSRQGDSYGYTF. The DNA for the CDR3 is TGTGCCAGCAGCCGACAGGGAGACTCCTATGGCTACACCTTC.

The V gene is TRBV30, the J gene TRBJ1-1; D is uncertain. Looked up from germline, CDR1 is GTSNPN and CDR2 is SVGIG (reference sequence). The CDR3 contains 13 residues. Trimming took 1 base from V and 6 from J, leaving 12 bases between them. CDR3 sequence: CAWSGHAESEAFF. CDR3 nucleotides: TGTGCCTGGAGTGGTCACGCCGAATCTGAAGCTTTCTTT.

This chain links TRBV12-5 with TRBJ2-5, with D perhaps matching TRBD2 (6 bases). V was pared by 2 bases and J by 4 bases, with 14 bases between. The CDR3 sequence is 15 residues long. Germline V gene lookup returns CDR1 LGHNT and CDR2 FRNRAP. The chain's CDR3 is CASGLSQGGRETQYF. The CDR3, as DNA: TGTGCTAGTGGTTTGTCCCAGGGAGGCCGAGAGACCCAGTACTTC.

The chain recombines TRBV5-4 with TRBJ2-1; 10 positions match TRBD2. Looked up from germline, CDR1 is SGHNT and CDR2 is YYREEE (reference sequence). The length of the CDR3 is 16 residues. J was trimmed by 2 bases and V by 5 bases; bases with no gene match: 7. The CDR3 here is CASSQGLAVTYNEQFF. CDR3 in DNA: TGTGCCAGCAGTCAAGGACTAGCGGTTACCTACAATGAGCAGTTCTTC.

Notes on this clone: At one of its ends the junction is not consistent with the germline gene, which may arise from a read error. The gene calls are TRBV6-6 and TRBJ1-2, with D perhaps TRBD1 (5 bases). CDR3 size: 16 residues. Germline CDR1 MNHNY, CDR2 SVGAGI (reference sequence). CDR3 DNA: TGTGCCAGCAGTTACTCGTCGGGGTCGAAGGACAAACCAGCACCCTTC. Amino acids: CASSYSSGSKDKPAPF.

The rearrangement links TRBV19 to TRBJ1-1; 8 bases align to TRBD1. The CDR3 loop spans 15 amino acids. The V segment lost 8 bases and the J segment 0 bases; nucleotides outside the gene matches: 8. Germline CDR1 and CDR2: LNHDA and SQIVND (reference sequence). The CDR3 nucleotides are TGTGCCAGTTATAAAGCGGGACAGGTGAACACTGAAGCTTTCTTT. It codes for CASYKAGQVNTEAFF.

The chain is built from TRBV7-2 and TRBJ2-1; 10 bases match TRBD2. The CDR3 runs to 15 residues. Trimming removed 1 base from V and 9 bases from J; junction bases left unmatched: 6. Germline V lookup: CDR1 SGHTA, CDR2 FQGNSA. CDR3 loop: CASSLGGLATGEQFF. CDR3 nucleotide sequence: TGTGCCAGCAGCTTAGGGGGACTAGCGACTGGTGAGCAGTTCTTC.

The rearrangement joins TRBV7-3 to TRBJ2-3; 7 bases line up with TRBD2. J gave up 3 bases and V 1 base, and 10 bases lay outside the gene matches. Germline-derived CDR1 and CDR2 are SGHTA and FQGTGA. The CDR3 runs 17 residues. CDR3 coding DNA: TGTGCCAGCAGCTTAATGGGCAACGGGAGGACAACAGATACGCAGTATTTT. Amino acid sequence: CASSLMGNGRTTDTQYF.

As to this clone: At one end the junction does not follow the germline gene, possibly because of a read error. V is TRBV7-7 and J is TRBJ2-7; D not resolved. Germline V CDR1 and CDR2: SSHAT, FNYEAQ (reference sequence). This CDR3 comprises 13 residues. CDR3 region: CASSLAPSDEQYF. CDR3 nucleotides: TGTGCTAGCAGCTTGGCCCCTTCTGACGAGCAGTACTTC.

The J gene is TRBJ2-7, the V gene TRBV7-9, with 10 bases fitting TRBD2. The CDR3 loop spans 16 amino acids. V shed 4 bases and J 2 bases; nucleotides not matched to a gene: 8. CDR1 is SEHNR and CDR2 is FQNEAQ in the germline V gene (reference sequence). The CDR3 is CASSSLSGGLAYEQYF. The DNA for the CDR3 is TGTGCCAGCAGCTCCCTTAGCGGGGGGCTCGCCTACGAGCAGTACTTC.

V and J are TRBV6-7 and TRBJ1-3; D remains unclear. TRBV6-7 belongs to the ORF category, with a function that is uncertain. The length of the CDR3 is 16 residues. Trimming took 4 bases from V and 0 from J, leaving 13 bases between them. The CDR3 nucleotides are TGTGCCAGCAGTTTCGACGATCGAAGCTCTGGAAACACCATATATTTT. It specifies CASSFDDRSSGNTIYF.

This clone was counted once. The gene calls are TRBV10-3 and TRBJ1-1; D remains unclear. Germline CDR1 ENHRY, CDR2 SYGVKD. This CDR3 has 11 residues. CDR3 sequence: CAAGSTTEAFF. CDR3 nucleotide sequence: TGTGCGGCGGGAAGCACCACTGAAGCTTTCTTT.

This sequence joins TRBV14 and TRBJ1-1, with D hard to call. The germline gives CDR1 SGHDN, CDR2 FVKESK. V was trimmed by 1 base and J by 0 bases, leaving 15 bases between them. The CDR3 has 17 residues. The CDR3 sequence is CASSQVKRSLMNTEAFF. The CDR3 coding sequence is TGTGCCAGCAGCCAAGTTAAGCGGTCACTGATGAACACTGAAGCTTTCTTT.

V usage is TRBV5-1 and J usage is TRBJ1-1; possibly TRBD1 for D (5 bases). CDR1 SGHRS and CDR2 YFSETQ come from the germline V gene. This CDR3 has 13 amino acids. V was trimmed by 0 bases and J by 3 bases, leaving 6 bases between them. CDR3 in amino acids: CASSLVQDTEAFF. The CDR3, as DNA: TGCGCCAGCAGCTTGGTACAGGACACTGAAGCTTTCTTT.

The V gene is TRBV27, the J gene TRBJ1-3; D unclear. V lost 2 bases and J 0 bases, leaving 8 bases between the germline ends. CDR3 length equals 15 residues. From germline, CDR1 is MNHEY and CDR2 SMNVEV (reference sequence). The CDR3 DNA is TGTGCCAGCAGTTTAAGCTCCAGCTCTGGAAACACCATATATTTT. This gives the protein CASSLSSSSGNTIYF.

The chain uses TRBV27 and TRBJ2-1; 9 nucleotides align to TRBD2. The ends lost 6 bases at V and 5 bases at J; junction bases unmatched: 8. CDR3 size: 15 residues. Per germline, CDR1 MNHEY and CDR2 SMNVEV (reference sequence). The CDR3: CASSLLAGTHNEQFF. The CDR3 DNA sequence: TGTGCCAGCAGCCTTCTAGCGGGAACCCACAATGAGCAGTTCTTC.

This clone was observed a few times. The chain employs TRBV7-3 and TRBJ1-1; unclear D gene. Per germline, CDR1 SGHTA and CDR2 FQGTGA. V lost 0 bases to trimming and J lost 4 bases, with 6 bases between them. CDR3 size: 13 residues. CDR3 bases: TGTGCCAGCAGCTTAACAGGGCCCACTGAAGCTTTCTTT. It specifies CASSLTGPTEAFF.

The chain recombines TRBV9 with TRBJ2-7; D is uncertain. Trimming took off 3 bases at V and 4 bases at J, with 17 bases between the two ends. The CDR3 is 15 residues long. Per the germline V gene, CDR1 is SGDLS and CDR2 is YYNGEE. CDR3 DNA: TGTGCCAGCAGCGCTAGTCCGACGATAATGTACGAGCAGTACTTC. Its translation: CASSASPTIMYEQYF.

This chain connects TRBV19 to TRBJ2-2; a possible D gene is TRBD2 (6 bases). Germline V gene lookup returns CDR1 LNHDA and CDR2 SQIVND (reference sequence). Between the trimmed V and J ends, which lost 7 bases and 5 bases, there was a span of 20 bases. This CDR3 comprises 16 residues. Here the CDR3 DNA reads TGTGCCAGTACCCGGGGGACTGCTAGACTAACCGGGGAGCTGTTTTTT. This encodes CASTRGTARLTGELFF.

The chain couples TRBV5-5 to TRBJ2-7; D possibly matches TRBD1 or TRBD2 (5 bases each). From germline, CDR1 is SGHKS and CDR2 YYEKEE (reference sequence). The CDR3 has 14 amino acids. V shed 4 bases and J shed 2 bases, with 13 bases lying between them. This CDR3 is CASSPTGTTYEQYF. The CDR3 bases are TGTGCCAGCAGCCCGACCGGGACCACCTACGAGCAGTACTTC.